This T cell receptor beta chain was sequenced in a study of T cells after yellow fever vaccination. Study-wide results and limits: Weaker overall was a secondary response that nonetheless peaked faster, on day 5 versus 15. After the booster, approximately 96% of CD4 and about nine tenths of CD8 primary-response clones were re-detected.

CDR3 length equals 14 residues. V was clipped by 6 bases and J by 10 bases, with 21 bases between them. TCRdb processed the 5' RACE reads anew with MiXCR; each CDR3 protein has one entry. Here the sample spans some 220,000 distinct CDR3 sequences, 2.5% to 3.5% being singletons. This clonotype was found many times. The target antigen is unknown. This receptor was identified in a man aged 18-30 years who received the YFV17D yellow fever vaccine. The chain joins TRBV12-3 or TRBV12-4 to TRBJ1-1; tentative D call: TRBD1 (5 bases). The starting material was CD4+ T cells sorted from PBMCs, obtained 10 days after the yellow fever booster vaccination. CDR3 loop: CASRKQDSGGRAFF. In DNA, the CDR3 is TGTGCCAGCAGAAAACAGGACTCCGGCGGGAGAGCTTTCTTT.